This TCR beta chain came from a study of cytomegalovirus exposure and HLA in healthy donors (dated by TCRdb to 2016 to 2017). About the investigation overall: An earlier analysis of about 560 of the donors reported around 280 Gb of sequence data and 95 million to 130 million unique TCR beta sequences obtained from roughly 180 million T cells. Every discovery cohort repertoire had been produced on one sequencing platform. In addition to the first cohort of approximately 650 subjects, a separate validation cohort of 130 or so different subjects was used. HLA typing covered class I and class II loci at four-digit resolution. Typing coverage varied by locus: roughly 620-630 donors for A, B, C, DRB1 and DQB1; 500 to 550 for DQA1; some 610 for DPA1; more than 450 for DPB1. A later analysis re-analyzed previously published TCR beta repertoires from roughly 600 donors and added high-resolution HLA genotyping to study TCR occurrence patterns. Among roughly 370 genotyped donors of the cohort, an average of approximately 230,000 unique TCR beta nucleotide sequences were sequenced per donor, approximately 20% of them non-productive. In the later analysis, no new phenotypic data were used to find candidate immune exposures; instead, reliance was placed on TCR beta sequences and their occurrence across donors. The genetic ancestry cluster associated with self-reported Caucasian donors included about 84% of the approximately 430 genotyped donors. Genome-wide SNP genotypes for about 65% of the 666 donors were used in a later genetic analysis, which treated that subset as a discovery cohort. The T cell repertoires of 550 to 850 subjects were profiled by immunosequencing and related to cytomegalovirus serostatus. In an earlier analysis of 550 to 700 of the donors, high-throughput TCR beta sequencing was used to judge whether each TCR beta V gene segment behaved as functional or pseudogenic. The aim of the study was to test whether cataloging public T cell receptors could identify signatures of past pathogen exposure. To predict cytomegalovirus infection status, the study brought together high-throughput TCR immunosequencing, statistical association of individual TCRs with disease status, and machine learning. A handful of DR-DQ haplotypes were handled as single units for association and clustering because linkage in the cohort was strong. Approximately 300 gigabases of sequencing data and tens of millions of unique TCR sequences made up an early release that covered 640 HLA-typed donors. Alongside the repertoire data, information on donor age, sex, ethnicity and CMV serostatus was compiled. Study-wide findings and limitations: A later genetic analysis associated a missense DCLRE1C variant with V-gene and J-gene trimming of TCR beta chains, and an independent cohort replicated the association. In a later genetic analysis, fewer N-insertions in productive TCRs were reported among donors in an Asian-associated ancestry cluster than the roughly 640-donor mean. Roughly uniform sequencing depth across donors was assumed in presence/absence analyses, although this assumption may not hold. In both the original and validation cohorts, the classifier was reported to diagnose cytomegalovirus status with high specificity and sensitivity. In a later analysis, TCR association rates were found to vary across HLA loci, with the most associated TCRs seen for DRB1 alleles and the fewest for HLA-C alleles. Immune exposure information for the cohort was limited to CMV serostatus. A later analysis reported that several top co-occurrence clusters appeared linked to parvovirus B19, influenza, CMV and Epstein-Barr virus. The authors suggested that the approach could potentially be generalized to other disease states and immunological phenotypes. In this cohort, only TCR beta chains were sequenced, and detectable features were limited by the absence of alpha or paired-chain data. Roughly 15 rarely observed V segments, including chromosome 9 orphons, were excluded from the earlier analysis of about 610 of the donors because counts were too low. The sequencing pipeline was judged likely to have produced a cluster of highly shared sequence variants as a technical artifact. The study gave a list of over 150 TCR beta chains associated with cytomegalovirus. An earlier analysis of approximately 530 of the donors showed that most TCR beta V segments appeared in productive rearrangements either about 87% or about 30% of the time, which broadly matched IMGT annotations. While some public TCRs were present in many individuals, most TCR sequences turned up only very rarely across donors. Because HLA typing was missing for some donors at each locus, association tests included only the typed subset. A few of the identified cytomegalovirus-associated TCR beta chains were confirmed in vitro to be specific for cytomegalovirus antigens. A later analysis found that HLA-associated TCR beta chains were more clonally expanded and had lower generation probabilities than equally common non-associated chains. Linkage disequilibrium might explain the correlated functional status among segregating V segments, but an unknown experimental factor could not be excluded. Because the 87-base-pair reads could not distinguish some IMGT-functional V segments, including TRBV6-2 and TRBV6-3, those segments were excluded. When HLA alleles, especially DR and DQ, strongly co-occurred, attributing TCR associations to individual alleles was difficult. A further reported finding was that TCR beta sequences accurately predicted the HLA-A and HLA-B alleles for most subjects in the first cohort. Specific HLA alleles were associated with 15,000 to 20,000 TCR beta sequences at a false discovery rate of 0.05 in a later analysis. A later analysis found that most CMV-associated TCR beta chains appeared HLA-restricted, with HLA associations seemingly driven largely by CMV exposure.

CDR1 LNHDA and CDR2 SQIVND are derived from the germline V gene (reference sequence). From V the trimming removes 3 bases and from J it removes 7 bases, while the gene matches leave 13 bases of the junction unaccounted for. The CDR3 runs 17 amino acids, cysteine and phenylalanine included. Only the CDR3 DNA stays, 51 bases, in frame from base 1. This clone turned up a few times. It lacks a known antigen. No much larger clonotype is one base removed from it; base qualities were not supplied. The library was obtained by the immunoSEQ multiplex PCR assay. For the multiplex PCR, a mixture combining 60 forward primers for TCR Vbeta segments and 13 reverse primers for TCR Jbeta segments was used. Amplification of the CDR3 region of rearranged TCR beta genes was performed with a multiplex PCR assay on genomic DNA. The amplified TCR beta libraries were sequenced on the Illumina HiSeq System as 87-base-pair reads. Processing in the source paper ran as follows. Across the 700 or so repertoires, a later analysis counted 80 million or so unique TCR beta chains, around 10 million of which were shared by at least two donors. A nearest-neighbor algorithm error-corrected the raw reads and collapsed the reads into unique sequences, merging closely related sequences to remove PCR and sequencing errors. CDR3 sequences were aligned to IMGT reference sequences to assign V, D and J gene segments. For a sequence to be retained, a match of at least six nucleotides to both a V gene segment and a J gene segment was required. A rearrangement counted as productive if the CDR3 had no stop codons and remained in frame with V and J, and every other rearrangement counted as non-productive. CDR3 was defined according to IMGT convention as the region running from the second conserved V-encoded cysteine to the conserved J-encoded phenylalanine. In an earlier analysis of some 550 of the donors, sequences lacking an unambiguous match to a single V gene segment were excluded. In an earlier analysis of approximately 610 of the donors, V segments were called functional above 56.7% productive rearrangements and were called segregating when the between-donor standard deviation exceeded 5%. To diagnose cytomegalovirus status from the catalog of TCR beta chain sequences, a statistical classification framework was built. V and J gene assignment, in a later analysis, came from comparing TCR nucleotide sequences with IMGT/GENE-DB human TR gene sequences. The TCRdist pipeline was used in a later analysis to assign CDR3 sequences and most-parsimonious VDJ recombination scenarios. A later analysis defined each TCR beta chain by its CDR3 amino acid sequence plus V-gene family, and excluded reads lacking a unique V-gene family. In a later analysis, nearly 600 highly shared, low-generation-probability nucleotide sequences were removed to address suspected cross-contamination and a sequencing artifact. In a later analysis, a clonal expansion index for each public chain was calculated from normalized within-repertoire ranks of inferred template counts. A later analysis computed generation probabilities with a VDJ recombination model fitted to out-of-frame rearrangements, and checked the results against IGoR. Hypergeometric tests were used in a later analysis to score TCR-TCR, TCR-HLA and TCR-CMV co-occurrence, with a repertoire-size bias correction applied to the TCR pairs. A later analysis estimated false discovery rates by permuting HLA or CMV assignments 20 times. In a later analysis, co-occurring TCRs were grouped using DBSCAN, with TCRdist sequence similarity added in when clustering inside HLA-allele-positive subsets. For co-occurrence clustering, repertoires with fewer than 30,000 or more than 120,000 public chains were excluded, along with five or six repertoires with anomalous nucleotide sharing. What TCRdb holds here is the immuneACCESS table cut down to in-frame rearrangements. Part of the clones is not present; checked against another copy, under half of the missing clones reflect an unresolved V gene, and the others are unexplained. That table furnishes V, J and clone size, whereas the DNA furnished D and trimming. This sample is represented by tens of thousands of clones; roughly 70% of them were singletons. Of the sample, 13% to 15% is held by the ten largest clones.

The cohort was made up of several hundred healthy bone marrow donors. Cohort members were all nominally healthy when sampled, although unrecorded immune exposures were likely present. The donor tested CMV seropositive, placing the donor among the approximately 310 seropositive members of the cohort. Each donor provided a peripheral blood sample, and peripheral blood mononuclear cells were used for TCR beta sequencing. The Qiagen DNeasy Blood Extraction Kit was used to extract genomic DNA from the blood cell samples. What was sequenced was PBMCs. The sequence is built from TRBV19 and TRBJ1-3; 9 central bases correspond to TRBD1. This receptor was taken from a male donor in good health and CMV-seropositive. The encoded CDR3 is CASSIPGGQGFRNTIYF. The DNA sequence is TGTGCCAGTAGTATCCCAGGGGGACAGGGATTTCGGAACACCATATATTTT.